The rows below give T cell receptor beta chains drawn from one sample of a study of naive and memory T cell subsets. TCRdb processed the UMI-ligation and nested PCR reads anew with MiXCR; each CDR3 protein has one entry. This repertoire shows around 140,000 distinct CDR3 sequences, 15% to 25% found once; its top ten account for 0.6% to 0.8%. The sample was naive CD8+ T cells from blood. Source of these receptors: a human donor in good health. Both conserved end residues are part of each CDR3. The D gene is left open where the match is weak. Clone size is not always given. Where it is, it says once, few, many or a class for expanded clones.

V gene	clone size	J gene	D gene	CDR3 DNA	CDR3 protein
TRBV6-5	NA	TRBJ1-1	TRBD1	TGTGCCAGCCGTCTGGACAGGGCCCAGGACACTGAAGCTTTCTTT	CASRLDRAQDTEAFF
TRBV29-1	NA	TRBJ1-2	TRBD1	TGCAGCGTTATTGGTAGAGACAGGGACTATGGCTACACCTTC	CSVIGRDRDYGYTF
TRBV27	few	TRBJ1-5	NA	TGTGCCAGCAGTTTAAATCTGGGCACAAATCAGCCCCAGCATTTT	CASSLNLGTNQPQHF
TRBV19	few	TRBJ2-1	TRBD2	TGTGCCAGTAGACCGCTAGCGTACGGGGGGGATGAGCAGTTCTTC	CASRPLAYGGDEQFF
TRBV6-1	many	TRBJ2-2	NA	TGTGCCAGCAGTGGGAGTGGAACCGGGGAGCTGTTTTTT	CASSGSGTGELFF
TRBV15	NA	TRBJ1-1	NA	TGTGCCACCAGCAGGGAATTAGGGGACGGCACTGAAGCTTTCTTT	CATSRELGDGTEAFF
TRBV15	many	TRBJ1-5	TRBD1	TGTGCCACCAGCAGTAAGGGGGCTCGGGATCAGCCCCAGCATTTT	CATSSKGARDQPQHF
TRBV29-1	few	TRBJ1-5	TRBD1	TGCAGCGTTGTAACAGGGGAAGGCAATCAGCCCCAGCATTTT	CSVVTGEGNQPQHF
TRBV27	few	TRBJ2-7	TRBD1	TGTGCCAGCAGGCAAGGACAGGGCAAGCAGTACTTC	CASRQGQGKQYF
TRBV7-9	few	TRBJ2-7	NA	TGTGCCAGCAGCTTAGTCGGCGAGCAGTACTTC	CASSLVGEQYF
TRBV4-3	NA	TRBJ2-1	TRBD2	TGCGCCAGCAGCCACCCCTTTAGCGGGAGCGGAGGGAATGAGCAGTTCTTC	CASSHPFSGSGGNEQFF
TRBV13	NA	TRBJ2-7	NA	TGTGCCAGCAGCTTAGAAGGTTTGGACGAGCAGTACTTC	CASSLEGLDEQYF
TRBV6-4	once	TRBJ2-1	NA	TGTGCCAGCAGTCCCGACTGGGGGAATGAGCAGTTCTTC	CASSPDWGNEQFF
TRBV11-2	NA	TRBJ2-7	NA	TGTGCCAGCAGCCACGGAGTTGCCTACGAGCAGTACTTC	CASSHGVAYEQYF
TRBV7-2	NA	TRBJ2-1	NA	TGTGCCAGCAGCCCAGTACCGGGATACTCCTACAATGAGCAGTTCTTC	CASSPVPGYSYNEQFF
TRBV28	NA	TRBJ2-2	NA	TGTGCCAGCTCCCCCGACAGAATCACCGGGGAGCTGTTTTTT	CASSPDRITGELFF
TRBV5-6	few	TRBJ1-6	NA	TGTGCCAGCAGCTTGGGGGGACTGGTTGGCGTTAATTCACCCCTCCACTTT	CASSLGGLVGVNSPLHF
TRBV24-1	NA	TRBJ2-1	NA	TGTGCCACCAGTGACGTCGGAGGGGGAGATGAGCAGTTCTTC	CATSDVGGGDEQFF
TRBV11-2	NA	TRBJ2-1	TRBD2	TGTGCCAGCAGCAACAGGGAGGCGACTAGCGGGAGTGCATCCTACAATGAGCAGTTCTTC	CASSNREATSGSASYNEQFF
TRBV6-6	few	TRBJ2-3	TRBD1	TGTGCCAGCAGTTACTCGATTGACAGGGGTGAAGATACGCAGTATTTT	CASSYSIDRGEDTQYF
TRBV6-5	NA	TRBJ1-2	NA	TGTGCCAGCAGTTACTCCGACCCCCTCTATGGCTACACCTTC	CASSYSDPLYGYTF
TRBV10-3	NA	TRBJ2-3	NA	TGTGCCATCAGTGACAGGACGGCCCCCTCTCTTAGCACAGATACGCAGTATTTT	CAISDRTAPSLSTDTQYF
TRBV19	NA	TRBJ1-1	TRBD1	TGTGCCAGTATCTCCGGACAGGGCTTTGCTGAAGCTTTCTTT	CASISGQGFAEAFF
TRBV5-6	NA	TRBJ2-3	TRBD2	TGTGCCAGCAGCCTGGCACTAGCGGGAGCAGATACGCAGTATTTT	CASSLALAGADTQYF
TRBV28	few	TRBJ2-1	NA	TGTGCCACCCACCTTAAAAGGAGACGGAATGAGCAGTTCTTC	CATHLKRRRNEQFF
TRBV4-1	NA	TRBJ1-1	NA	TGCGCCAGCAGCCCTACAGCAGGCACTGAAGCTTTCTTT	CASSPTAGTEAFF
TRBV29-1	NA	TRBJ2-6	TRBD2	TGCAGCGTTGAAGGGGGAGGGAACTCTGGGGCCAACGTCCTGACTTTC	CSVEGGGNSGANVLTF
TRBV6-6	few	TRBJ2-7	TRBD1	TGTGCCAGCAGTTACAACCGGGACAGGCTACAAAACCCCTACGAGCAGTACTTC	CASSYNRDRLQNPYEQYF
TRBV6-1	once	TRBJ1-2	NA	TGTGCCAGCCAACCGACAGATAACTATGGCTACACCTTC	CASQPTDNYGYTF
TRBV28	few	TRBJ1-1	TRBD1	TGTGCCAGCAGGCTTTACAGGGGGGAGAACACTGAAGCTTTCTTT	CASRLYRGENTEAFF
TRBV27	NA	TRBJ2-3	NA	TGTGCCAGCAGTTTAGTCGCCGGGGTAGCAGATACGCAGTATTTT	CASSLVAGVADTQYF
TRBV12-3/TRBV12-4	NA	TRBJ1-2	NA	TGTGCCAGCAGTCCGATTACCTTC	CASSPITF
TRBV3-1	NA	TRBJ2-3	TRBD2	TGTGCCAGCAGCCACCTAGCGGGAGCCACAATGGGCACAGATACGCAGTATTTT	CASSHLAGATMGTDTQYF
TRBV7-2	NA	TRBJ1-1	NA	TGTGCCAGCAGCCATGACGGGGCAGGGACTGAAGCTTTCTTT	CASSHDGAGTEAFF
TRBV6-2/TRBV6-3	few	TRBJ2-7	NA	TGTGCCAGCAGTACGGGGAGTTACGAGCAGTACTTC	CASSTGSYEQYF
TRBV29-1	NA	TRBJ1-5	NA	TGCAGCGTGGGGACCAACAGGGCTAGCAATCAGCCCCAGCATTTT	CSVGTNRASNQPQHF
TRBV9	NA	TRBJ2-1	NA	TGTGCCAGCAGCCCCGCCGGGGGCAATGAGCAGTTCTTC	CASSPAGGNEQFF
TRBV4-1	few	TRBJ2-1	NA	TGCGCCAGCAGCCAAGATCTTAGAGGGAATGAGTGCTTC	CASSQDLRGNECF
TRBV20-1	NA	TRBJ1-2	NA	TGCAGTGCTAGAGATCTCGACAGGCCTGGCTACACCTTC	CSARDLDRPGYTF
TRBV2	NA	TRBJ1-2	NA	TGTGCCAGCAGTTTATCCGGGAGCTACTATGGCTACACCTTC	CASSLSGSYYGYTF
TRBV12-3/TRBV12-4	NA	TRBJ2-3	NA	TGTGCCAGCAGGGACGGAGAAGATACGCAGTATTTT	CASRDGEDTQYF
TRBV28	many	TRBJ2-2	NA	TGTGCCAGCAGTCCCACCGGAGGCGGACCGAGAACCGGGGAGCTGTTTTTT	CASSPTGGGPRTGELFF